This T cell receptor beta chain appears in the sequencing data of a study of identical twins. TCRdb called the 5' RACE reads again in MiXCR, with one record for every CDR3 protein. The sample lists 400,000 to 550,000 distinct CDR3 sequences; over 11% were seen once. This clonotype was picked up many times. Trimming left V 8 bases short and J 3 bases short, with 16 bases between. This CDR3 is 14 amino acids long. In germline, CDR1 is LNHNV, CDR2 YYDKDF (reference sequence). The same sample was also used in a study of yellow fever vaccine responses in identical twins.

The clonotype originates from a woman under 30 in good health. Specimen: CD4+ T cells sorted from blood. V and J are TRBV15 and TRBJ1-2; D is perhaps TRBD1 (5 bases). The DNA for the CDR3 is TGTGCCACCCACCGGGCAGGGTCCTACTATGGCTACACCTTC. As protein: CATHRAGSYYGYTF. The full variable domain, in which reference TRBV15 and TRBJ1-2 provide the parts outside the CDR3, is DAMVIQNPRYQVTQFGKPVTLSCSQTLNHNVMYWYQQKSSQAPKLLFHYYDKDFNNEADTPDNFQSRRPNTSFCFLDIRSPGLGDTAMYLCATHRAGSYYGYTFGSGTRLTVV.